One sample yielded the 18 T cell receptor beta chains listed below, sequenced in a study of T cell responses to AZD1222 COVID-19 vaccine. Here immunoSEQ multiplex PCR was the method, and the copy in TCRdb shows in-frame clones only, minus some. The data contain approximately 30,000 clones, more than 70% of them singletons. Sequenced here: peripheral blood, sampled on day 0 of AZD1222 vaccination. These receptor sequences come from an adult in good health.

The rearrangement uses TRBV27 and TRBJ2-3; D gene ambiguous. The length of the CDR3 is 13 residues. V was pared by 2 bases and J by 2 bases, with 5 bases between. CDR1 is MNHEY, CDR2 SMNVEV, per germline (reference sequence). The CDR3 bases are TGTGCCAGCAGTTTAAATTCCACAGATACGCAGTATTTT. As protein: CASSLNSTDTQYF.

The sample holds one count of this clone. The gene calls are TRBV5-5 and TRBJ2-1; 7 bases are a match to TRBD2. Germline trimming cut 0 bases from V and 8 bases from J; bases unmatched to any gene: 11. Germline V lookup: CDR1 SGHKS, CDR2 YYEKEE (reference sequence). This CDR3 is built from 16 residues. The chain's CDR3 is CASSLAVGAGVYEQFF. CDR3 bases: TGTGCCAGCAGCTTGGCGGTCGGGGCGGGGGTTTATGAGCAGTTCTTC.

This chain links TRBV5-4 with TRBJ2-3; D is ambiguous. This CDR3 spans 13 amino acids. V was trimmed by 2 bases and J by 6 bases, leaving 10 bases between them. Per germline, CDR1 SGHNT and CDR2 YYREEE (reference sequence). The DNA of the CDR3 is TGTGCCAGCAGCTTCGTCGCGGAGGATACGCAGTATTTT. Encoded protein: CASSFVAEDTQYF.

This chain uses TRBV5-1 with TRBJ1-4, with D maybe TRBD1 (5 bases). Germline V gene lookup returns CDR1 SGHRS and CDR2 YFSETQ. The CDR3 contains 14 residues. V was trimmed by 4 bases and J by 5 bases, leaving 12 bases between them. CDR3 bases: TGCGCCAGCAGCCCCGGACATGAAAATGAAAAACTGTTTTTT. Its translation: CASSPGHENEKLFF.

This clone was detected only a few times. The CDR3 DNA reads TGCAGCGCCTATGGACAAAGCTCTGGAAACACCATATATTTT. This translates into CSAYGQSSGNTIYF. The chain links TRBV29-1 to TRBJ1-3; D might be TRBD1 (5 bases). CDR1 and CDR2 (germline): SQVTM, ANQGSEA. V shed 7 bases and J shed 0 bases, with 13 bases lying between them. CDR3 length: 14 amino acids. The whole variable domain, filled in from reference TRBV29-1 and TRBJ1-3, reads SAVISQKPSRDICQRGTSLTIQCQVDSQVTMMFWYRQQPGQSLTLIATANQGSEATYESGFVIDKFPISRPNLTFSTLTVSNMSPEDSSIYLCSAYGQSSGNTIYFGEGSWLTVV.

This sequence joins TRBV15 and TRBJ2-5; 9 nucleotides align to TRBD2. CDR3 length: 16 residues. The V and J ends lost 0 bases and 4 bases, in that order; junction bases with no gene match: 6. Per germline, CDR1 LNHNV and CDR2 YYDKDF (reference sequence). CDR3 nucleotide sequence: TGTGCCACCAGCAGAGATAGCGGGAGCTCACGAGAGACCCAGTACTTC. Translating gives CATSRDSGSSRETQYF.

The rearrangement uses TRBV18 and TRBJ2-3; no clear D gene. In germline, CDR1 is KGHSH, CDR2 LQKENI. CDR3 size: 14 residues. The V end was cut by 8 bases, the J end by 0 bases, with 12 bases between. This CDR3 reads CASETRISTDTQYF. CDR3 DNA sequence: TGTGCCAGCGAGACACGCATTAGCACAGATACGCAGTATTTT.

The rearrangement uses TRBV5-1 and TRBJ2-5; D possibly corresponds to TRBD2 (5 bases). Trimming removed 4 bases from V and 5 bases from J, with 12 bases in between. The CDR3 totals 13 residues. Germline loops: CDR1 SGHRS, CDR2 YFSETQ. CDR3 in amino acids: CASSTDRRETQYF. The DNA for the CDR3 is TGCGCCAGCAGCACGGATCGGAGGGAGACCCAGTACTTC.

The chain couples TRBV18 to TRBJ2-1, with 12 bases aligning to TRBD2. V dropped 5 bases and J dropped 3; count of bases not matched to a gene: 8. CDR1 KGHSH and CDR2 LQKENI come from the germline V gene. This CDR3 comprises 17 residues. DNA of the CDR3: TGTGCCAGCTCAGACCAGACTAGCGGGAGTAACTACAATGAGCAGTTCTTC. This gives the protein CASSDQTSGSNYNEQFF.

The chain combines TRBV11-2 with TRBJ2-3; 8 bases match TRBD2. This CDR3 has 17 residues. V lost 5 bases and J lost 0; bases outside the gene matches: 10. Per germline, CDR1 SGHAT and CDR2 FQNNGV. The CDR3 protein is CASSRRGAGDSTDTQYF. The CDR3 DNA follows: TGTGCCAGCAGCCGTCGGGGAGCGGGGGATAGCACAGATACGCAGTATTTT.

The chain recombines TRBV5-5 with TRBJ2-1; weak D call: TRBD1 (6 bases). Trimming left V 0 bases short and J 10 bases short, with 14 bases between. The V gene's germline CDR1 is SGHKS and CDR2 YYEKEE (reference sequence). This CDR3 has 14 amino acids. CDR3 amino acids: CASSLVQGRSEQFF. The CDR3 DNA reads as TGTGCCAGCAGCTTGGTACAGGGACGCTCGGAGCAGTTCTTC.

J is TRBJ1-2 and V is TRBV27, with unresolved D. The V end was cut by 0 bases, the J end by 7 bases, with 12 bases between. Germline V CDR1 and CDR2: MNHEY, SMNVEV (reference sequence). The CDR3 has 14 amino acids. The CDR3 DNA is TGTGCCAGCAGTTTATCCGCAGACTTTCTTGGCTACACCTTC. Translated: CASSLSADFLGYTF.

V usage is TRBV19 and J usage is TRBJ1-5, with TRBD1 matching over 7 bases. Germline loops: CDR1 LNHDA, CDR2 SQIVND (reference sequence). The ends lost 7 bases at V and 2 bases at J; junction bases unmatched: 8. This CDR3 spans 15 amino acids. In DNA form, the CDR3 reads TGTGCCAGTACCACACACACAGGGGGCAATCAGCCCCAGCATTTT. This sequence encodes CASTTHTGGNQPQHF. The full variable domain, with the rest looked up from reference TRBV19 and TRBJ1-5, is DGGITQSPKYLFRKEGQNVTLSCEQNLNHDAMYWYRQDPGQGLRLIYYSQIVNDFQKGDIAEGYSVSREKKESFPLTVTSAQKNPTAFYLCASTTHTGGNQPQHFGDGTRLSIL.

The chain couples TRBV27 to TRBJ1-1; D gene uncertain. The CDR3 has 13 residues. Germline CDR1 reads MNHEY; CDR2 reads SMNVEV (reference sequence). V was trimmed by 8 bases and J by 0 bases, leaving 10 bases between them. Written as DNA, the CDR3 is TGTGCCAGCCAACCGGTTGTGAACACTGAAGCTTTCTTT. Its protein is CASQPVVNTEAFF.

The V and J genes are TRBV3-1 (or the pseudogene TRBV3-2) and TRBJ1-6; D is perhaps TRBD1 (6 bases). CDR3 length: 13 residues. Germline CDR1 LGHDT, CDR2 YNNKEL (reference sequence). V shed 4 bases and J shed 7 bases, with 8 bases lying between them. In nucleotides, the CDR3 is TGTGCCAGCAGCCGCGGACAGAATTCACCCCTCCACTTT. It codes for CASSRGQNSPLHF.

The V and J genes are TRBV18 and TRBJ1-5; the D gene is possibly TRBD1 (5 bases). The germline V gene encodes CDR1 KGHSH and CDR2 LQKENI. The V end lost 4 bases, the J end lost 7 bases, and 11 bases lay between the germline ends. The CDR3 loop spans 13 amino acids. The CDR3 protein is CASSQKQGQPQHF. The CDR3 DNA reads TGTGCCAGCTCACAAAAGCAGGGCCAGCCCCAGCATTTT.

This chain links TRBV18 with TRBJ1-2, with 7 bases that match TRBD1. Unmatched junction bases numbered 2, after V lost 2 bases and J lost 8 bases. Germline-derived CDR1 and CDR2 are KGHSH and LQKENI. The CDR3 is 12 residues long. DNA of the CDR3: TGTGCCAGCTCACCAGACAGGGAAGGCTACACCTTC. It encodes CASSPDREGYTF.

This clone was seen a single time. The V gene is TRBV5-6, the J gene TRBJ2-7, with D uncertain. Trimming removed 7 bases from V and 6 bases from J, with 14 bases in between. The CDR3 is 12 amino acids. From germline, CDR1 is SGHDT and CDR2 YYEEEE. The CDR3 region is CASEVTAPEQYF. CDR3 nucleotide sequence: TGTGCCAGCGAGGTAACCGCTCCCGAGCAGTACTTC.